This record covers a single T cell receptor beta chain. Its antigen is as yet unknown. The source of the sample is a study of T cell repertoires in ileal Crohn's disease. Germline CDR1 and CDR2: GTSNPN and SVGIG (reference sequence). With V trimmed by 3 bases and J by 4 bases, 3 bases remained unmatched. CDR3 length equals 13 residues. General study results and limits: Compared with CD4 T cells, sorted CD8 cells carried more expanded clones.

Using immunoSEQ multiplex PCR, the repertoire was profiled, and TCRdb retains in-frame clones only, with some absent. Among some 4,500 clones listed, roughly 80% were seen once. The sequence derives from an adult with Crohn's disease. The material sequenced was ileal tissue. The V call is TRBV30, the J call TRBJ1-2; 9 bases are a match to TRBD1. The CDR3 region is CAWRGTGPYGYTF. The CDR3 nucleotides read TGTGCCTGGAGGGGGACAGGGCCCTATGGCTACACCTTC.